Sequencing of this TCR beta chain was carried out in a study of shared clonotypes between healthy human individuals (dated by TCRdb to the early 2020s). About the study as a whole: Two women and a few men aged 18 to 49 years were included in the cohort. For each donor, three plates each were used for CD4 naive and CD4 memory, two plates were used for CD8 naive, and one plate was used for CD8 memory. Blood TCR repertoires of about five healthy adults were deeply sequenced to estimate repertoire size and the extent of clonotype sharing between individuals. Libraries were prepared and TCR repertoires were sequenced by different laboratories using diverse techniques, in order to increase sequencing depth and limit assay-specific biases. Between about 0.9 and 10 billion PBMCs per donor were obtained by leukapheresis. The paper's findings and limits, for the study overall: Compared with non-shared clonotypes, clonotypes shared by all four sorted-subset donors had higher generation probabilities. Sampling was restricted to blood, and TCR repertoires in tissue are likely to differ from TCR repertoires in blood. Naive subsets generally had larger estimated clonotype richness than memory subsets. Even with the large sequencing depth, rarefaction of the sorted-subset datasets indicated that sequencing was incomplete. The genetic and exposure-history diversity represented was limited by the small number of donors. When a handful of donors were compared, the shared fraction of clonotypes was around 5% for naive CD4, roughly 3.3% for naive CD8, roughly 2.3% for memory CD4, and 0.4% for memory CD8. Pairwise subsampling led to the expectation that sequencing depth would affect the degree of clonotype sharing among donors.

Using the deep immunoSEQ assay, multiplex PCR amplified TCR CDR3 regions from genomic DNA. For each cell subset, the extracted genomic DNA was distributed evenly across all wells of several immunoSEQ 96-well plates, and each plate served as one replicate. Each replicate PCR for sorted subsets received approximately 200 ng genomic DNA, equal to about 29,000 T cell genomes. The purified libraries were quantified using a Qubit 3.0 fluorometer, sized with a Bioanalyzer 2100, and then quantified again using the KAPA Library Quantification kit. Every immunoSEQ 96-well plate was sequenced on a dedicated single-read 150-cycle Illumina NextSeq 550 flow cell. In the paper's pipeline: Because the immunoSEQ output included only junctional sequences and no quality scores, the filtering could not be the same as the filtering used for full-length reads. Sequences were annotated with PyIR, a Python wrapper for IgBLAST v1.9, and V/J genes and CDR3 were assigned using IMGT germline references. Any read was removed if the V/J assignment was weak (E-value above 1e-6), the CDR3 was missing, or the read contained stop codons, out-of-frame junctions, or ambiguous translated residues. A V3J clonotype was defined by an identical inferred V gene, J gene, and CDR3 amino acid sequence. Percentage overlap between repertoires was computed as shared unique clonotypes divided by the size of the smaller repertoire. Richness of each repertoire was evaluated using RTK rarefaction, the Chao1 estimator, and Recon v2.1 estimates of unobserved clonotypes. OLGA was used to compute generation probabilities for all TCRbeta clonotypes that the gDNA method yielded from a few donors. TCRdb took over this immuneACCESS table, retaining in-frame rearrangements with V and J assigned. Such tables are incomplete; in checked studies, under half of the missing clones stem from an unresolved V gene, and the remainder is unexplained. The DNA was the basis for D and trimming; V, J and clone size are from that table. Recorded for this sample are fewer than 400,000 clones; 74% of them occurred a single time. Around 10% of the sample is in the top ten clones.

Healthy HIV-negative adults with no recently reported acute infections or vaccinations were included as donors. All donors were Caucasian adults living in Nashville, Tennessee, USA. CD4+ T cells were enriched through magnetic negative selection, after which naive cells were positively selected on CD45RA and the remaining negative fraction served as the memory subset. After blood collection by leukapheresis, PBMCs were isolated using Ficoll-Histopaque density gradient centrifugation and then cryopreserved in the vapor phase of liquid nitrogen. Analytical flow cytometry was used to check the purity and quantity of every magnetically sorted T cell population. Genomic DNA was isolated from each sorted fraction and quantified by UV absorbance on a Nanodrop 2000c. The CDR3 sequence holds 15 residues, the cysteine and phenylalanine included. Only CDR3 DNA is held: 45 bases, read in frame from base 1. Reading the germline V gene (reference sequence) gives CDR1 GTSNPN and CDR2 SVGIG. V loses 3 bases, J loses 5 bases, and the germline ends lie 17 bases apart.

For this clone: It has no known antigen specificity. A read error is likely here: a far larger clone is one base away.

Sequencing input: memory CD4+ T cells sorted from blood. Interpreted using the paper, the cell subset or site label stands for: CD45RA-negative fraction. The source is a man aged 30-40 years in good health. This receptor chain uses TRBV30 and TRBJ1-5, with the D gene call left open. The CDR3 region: CAWRSFPGNYQPQHF. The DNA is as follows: TGTGCCTGGAGGTCATTCCCGGGGAACTATCAGCCCCAGCATTTT.